This entry lists 13 T cell receptor beta chains sequenced from one sample in a study of blood T cell repertoires in COVID-19 (dated by TCRdb to the early 2020s). The receptor library was made with the immunoSEQ multiplex PCR assay. The table comes from immuneACCESS by way of TCRdb, which keeps in-frame sequences with V and J called. Part of the clones is missing from these tables; in studies checked, under half for an unresolved V gene and the rest for unknown reasons. This sample comprises 150,000 to 200,000 clones, about 88% of them detected only once. The ten top clones hold around 17% of the sample. The specimen was peripheral blood. The origin of the receptors is a man between 60 and 75 years old with active or convalescent COVID-19.

The J gene is TRBJ1-1, the V gene TRBV6-5; D remains unclear. Germline CDR1 MNHEY, CDR2 SVGAGI. V was cut by 7 bases and J by 6 bases, with 9 bases left in between. The CDR3 spans 11 residues. CDR3 sequence (DNA): TGTGCCAGCACTAGCTTTGCTGAAGCTTTCTTT. Encoded protein: CASTSFAEAFF.

This clone was detected once. V and J are TRBV18 and TRBJ1-5; no firm D call. Germline lookup yields CDR1 KGHSH and CDR2 LQKENI. The V end lost 1 base, the J end lost 0 bases, and 7 bases lay between the germline ends. The length of the CDR3 is 15 residues. This CDR3 is CASSPLPVSNQPQHF. The CDR3 DNA follows: TGTGCCAGCTCACCACTGCCGGTTAGCAATCAGCCCCAGCATTTT.

This clone has a single count. V and J are TRBV9 and TRBJ2-2; 8 positions agree with TRBD2. The CDR3 covers 16 residues. Germline CDR1 reads SGDLS; CDR2 reads YYNGEE. With V trimmed by 2 bases and J by 4 bases, 7 bases remained unmatched. Here the CDR3 DNA reads TGTGCCAGCAGCGTCCAGCGGGGGCGGGGCACCGGGGAGCTGTTTTTT. It is translated as CASSVQRGRGTGELFF. Using reference TRBV9 and TRBJ2-2 for the parts outside the CDR3, the full variable domain is DSGVTQTPKHLITATGQRVTLRCSPRSGDLSVYWYQQSLDQGLQFLIQYYNGEERAKGNILERFSAQQFPDLHSELNLSSLELGDSALYFCASSVQRGRGTGELFFGEGSRLTVL.

The rearrangement links TRBV10-3 to TRBJ1-1, with TRBD1 identical over 8 bases. The J segment lost 0 bases and the V segment lost 6 bases, leaving 9 bases of the junction unmatched. CDR1 is ENHRY, CDR2 SYGVKD, per germline. CDR3 length: 16 residues. CDR3 sequence (DNA): TGTGCCATCAGCCTTAATAGACAGGGGCTGAACACTGAAGCTTTCTTT. It translates to CAISLNRQGLNTEAFF.

The CDR3 DNA sequence: TGTGCCAGCAGCTTAGATCCGGAGGTCTACGAGCAGTACTTC. Encoded protein: CASSLDPEVYEQYF. V and J are TRBV7-2 and TRBJ2-7, with a tentative D call TRBD2 (5 bases). V shed 1 base and J shed 3 bases, with 10 bases lying between them. The CDR3 has 14 residues. Looked up from germline, CDR1 is SGHTA and CDR2 is FQGNSA. Full variable domain (outside the CDR3, taken from reference TRBV7-2 and TRBJ2-7): GAGVSQSPSNKVTEKGKDVELRCDPISGHTALYWYRQSLGQGLEFLIYFQGNSAPDKSGLPSDRFSAERTGGSVSTLTIQRTQQEDSAVYLCASSLDPEVYEQYFGPGTRLTVT.

V gene TRBV19 combines with J gene TRBJ2-3; D is perhaps TRBD1 (6 bases). The V gene lost 8 bases and the J gene lost 0 bases, with 15 bases spanning the gap. This CDR3 region has 15 residues. The V gene's germline CDR1 is LNHDA and CDR2 SQIVND (reference sequence). The CDR3 loop is CASGLDSTSTDTQYF. The CDR3, as DNA: TGTGCCAGTGGCCTGGACAGCACTAGCACAGATACGCAGTATTTT. The variable domain in full, with the rest retrieved from reference TRBV19 and TRBJ2-3, is DGGITQSPKYLFRKEGQNVTLSCEQNLNHDAMYWYRQDPGQGLRLIYYSQIVNDFQKGDIAEGYSVSREKKESFPLTVTSAQKNPTAFYLCASGLDSTSTDTQYFGPGTRLTVL.

V gene TRBV30 combines with J gene TRBJ2-7; D not certain. With 2 bases removed from V and 3 bases from J, the gap between germline ends came to 11 bases. CDR1 and CDR2 (germline): GTSNPN, SVGIG (reference sequence). The length of the CDR3 is 13 residues. The CDR3 DNA reads TGTGCCTGGAGTCCTCAGGAATACTACGAGCAGTACTTC. Translation: CAWSPQEYYEQYF.

The rearrangement joins TRBV7-9 to TRBJ2-3, with D hard to call. The germline V and J ends were trimmed by 2 bases and 0 bases, with 9 bases remaining between them. Germline CDR1 reads SEHNR; CDR2 reads FQNEAQ (reference sequence). The CDR3 length is 15 residues. Here the CDR3 DNA reads TGTGCCAGCAGCTTAACCCTGGAGAGCACAGATACGCAGTATTTT. Its protein is CASSLTLESTDTQYF.

The chain is built from TRBV2 and TRBJ2-7, with D hard to call. Trimming pared 8 bases from V and 1 base from J, leaving 9 bases between. CDR1 is SNHLY and CDR2 is FYNNEI in the germline V gene. The CDR3 length is 12 residues. CDR3 loop: CASVAWSYEQYF. In nucleotides, the CDR3 is TGTGCCAGCGTCGCGTGGTCCTACGAGCAGTACTTC.

The chain recombines TRBV10-1 with TRBJ2-1, with D tentatively TRBD1 (6 bases). Germline CDR1 reads WNHNN; CDR2 reads SYGVQD (reference sequence). With 6 bases removed from V and 0 bases from J, the gap between germline ends came to 12 bases. This CDR3 spans 15 amino acids. CDR3 DNA sequence: TGCGCCAGCAGCAAACAGGGAAGCTCCTACAATGAGCAGTTCTTC. This translates into CASSKQGSSYNEQFF.

The chain recombines TRBV19 with TRBJ1-2, with a tentative D call TRBD1 (6 bases). The CDR3 consists of 15 residues. Germline V gives CDR1 LNHDA, CDR2 SQIVND (reference sequence). V lost 2 bases, J lost 0 bases, and 10 bases lay in between. CDR3 coding DNA: TGTGCCAGTAGTATAAGCGGACAGACTAACTATGGCTACACCTTC. Protein product: CASSISGQTNYGYTF.

This clone is a singleton in its sample. V is TRBV2 and J is TRBJ2-7, with D unclear. CDR1 and CDR2 (germline): SNHLY, FYNNEI. This CDR3 region has 13 residues. V was trimmed by 5 bases and J by 3 bases, leaving 11 bases between them. CDR3: CASSYRSYYEQYF. The CDR3, as DNA: TGTGCCAGCAGTTACCGGTCCTACTACGAGCAGTACTTC.

The V call is TRBV5-1, the J call TRBJ2-7; 9 nucleotides line up with TRBD1. This CDR3 region has 18 residues. CDR1 and CDR2 (germline): SGHRS, YFSETQ. V lost 0 bases to trimming and J lost 0 bases; unmatched junction nucleotides: 10. The CDR3 loop is CASSLETNRGRVSYEQYF. In DNA, the CDR3 is TGCGCCAGCAGCTTGGAAACGAACAGGGGGCGCGTCTCCTACGAGCAGTACTTC.